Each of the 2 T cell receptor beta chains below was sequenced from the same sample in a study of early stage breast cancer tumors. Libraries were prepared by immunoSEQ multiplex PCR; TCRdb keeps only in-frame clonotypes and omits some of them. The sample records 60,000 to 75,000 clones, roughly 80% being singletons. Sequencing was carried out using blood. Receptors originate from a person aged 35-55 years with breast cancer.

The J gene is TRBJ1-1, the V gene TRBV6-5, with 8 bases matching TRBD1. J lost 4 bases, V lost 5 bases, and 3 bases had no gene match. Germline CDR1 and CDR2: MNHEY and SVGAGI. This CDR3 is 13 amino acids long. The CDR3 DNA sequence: TGTGCCAGCAGTCTAACAGGGGGCACTGAAGCTTTCTTT. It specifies CASSLTGGTEAFF.

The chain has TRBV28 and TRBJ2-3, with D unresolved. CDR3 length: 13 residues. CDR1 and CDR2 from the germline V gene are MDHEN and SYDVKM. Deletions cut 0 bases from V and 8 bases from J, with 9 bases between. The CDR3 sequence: CASSLWAVSTQYF. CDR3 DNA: TGTGCCAGCAGTTTATGGGCAGTCTCTACGCAGTATTTT. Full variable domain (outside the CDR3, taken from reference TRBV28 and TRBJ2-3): DVKVTQSSRYLVKRTGEKVFLECVQDMDHENMFWYRQDPGLGLRLIYFSYDVKMKEKGDIPEGYSVSREKKERFSLILESASTNQTSMYLCASSLWAVSTQYFGPGTRLTVL.